The 9 T cell receptor beta chains given below trace back to one sample, sequenced in a study of blood T cell repertoires in COVID-19. This table comes from immunoSEQ multiplex PCR, and its TCRdb copy is limited to in-frame clones, with some not included. The data show roughly 150,000 clones, 80% to 90% seen once. Input material: peripheral blood. The receptor source for this set is a woman in her 70s who had recovered from COVID-19.

The chain couples TRBV5-8 to TRBJ2-3; tentative D call: TRBD1 (7 bases). Trimming took 3 bases from V and 1 from J, leaving 27 bases between them. CDR1 is SGHTS and CDR2 is YDEGEE in the germline V gene. The CDR3 spans 20 residues. CDR3 DNA: TGTGCCAGCAGCTCGGGGGCGGACAGGATTTGGGAGACAGGCACAGATACGCAGTATTTT. Amino acid sequence: CASSSGADRIWETGTDTQYF.

V gene TRBV5-6 combines with J gene TRBJ2-5, with 8 nucleotides matching TRBD1. The CDR3 covers 13 residues. CDR1 SGHDT and CDR2 YYEEEE come from the germline V gene. V lost 7 bases to trimming and J lost 5 bases; unmatched junction nucleotides: 7. CDR3 region: CASAGQGPETQYF. CDR3 coding DNA: TGTGCCAGCGCAGGACAGGGCCCGGAGACCCAGTACTTC. The full variable domain, in which reference TRBV5-6 and TRBJ2-5 provide the parts outside the CDR3, is DAGVTQSPTHLIKTRGQQVTLRCSPKSGHDTVSWYQQALGQGPQFIFQYYEEEERQRGNFPDRFSGHQFPNYSSELNVNALLLGDSALYLCASAGQGPETQYFGPGTRLLVL.

The chain employs TRBV3-1 (or the pseudogene TRBV3-2) and TRBJ1-3, with 7 bases fitting TRBD1. Per germline, CDR1 LGHDT and CDR2 YNNKEL (reference sequence). The CDR3 is 14 residues long. V lost 7 bases, J lost 0 bases, and 3 bases stayed unmatched. CDR3 in amino acids: CASTRTGSGNTIYF. CDR3 DNA: TGTGCCAGCACCCGGACAGGCTCTGGAAACACCATATATTTT.

This clone has just a few counts. This rearrangement joins TRBV4-3 to TRBJ2-7, with 14 nucleotides matching TRBD2. The germline V gene encodes CDR1 LGHNA and CDR2 YSLEER. V dropped 3 bases and J dropped 2; count of bases not matched to a gene: 9. The CDR3 has 18 amino acids. The CDR3 nucleotides are TGCGCCAGCAGCCAGGCCAACCAGGGACTAGCGGGGGCCTACGAGCAGTACTTC. Protein product: CASSQANQGLAGAYEQYF.

This clone has a single count. The V call is TRBV11-3, the J call TRBJ1-4; TRBD1 aligns across 10 bases. The CDR3 length is 15 residues. CDR1 SGHNT and CDR2 YENEEA come from the germline V gene. Trimming removed 4 bases from V and 7 bases from J; junction bases left unmatched: 6. The CDR3 DNA sequence: TGTGCCAGCAGCTCATGGACAGGGGGGAGTGAAAAACTGTTTTTT. Its translation: CASSSWTGGSEKLFF.

The chain recombines TRBV27 with TRBJ1-2, with 9 bases fitting TRBD1. Germline-derived CDR1 and CDR2 are MNHEY and SMNVEV (reference sequence). Trimming took 4 bases from V and 3 from J; bases not matched to a gene: 12. The CDR3 has 17 amino acids. The CDR3 loop is CASSSSGTGSSDYGYTF. The CDR3 coding sequence is TGTGCCAGCAGTTCGTCCGGGACAGGGAGTTCGGACTATGGCTACACCTTC.

This chain uses TRBV7-2 with TRBJ2-1; the match to TRBD2 covers 9 bases. Germline V gene sequence: CDR1 SGHTA, CDR2 FQGNSA. The CDR3 runs to 18 residues. V lost 6 bases, J lost 0 bases, and 12 bases stayed unmatched. CDR3 in amino acids: CASRGGTSPVSSYNEQFF. In nucleotides, the CDR3 is TGTGCCAGCAGGGGAGGGACTAGCCCAGTAAGCTCCTACAATGAGCAGTTCTTC.

Here the CDR3 reads CASSSQGNTEAFF. The DNA of the CDR3 is TGTGCCAGCAGCTCCCAGGGGAACACTGAAGCTTTCTTT. J is TRBJ1-1 and V is TRBV11-1; possible D gene TRBD1, 5 bases. V lost 4 bases to trimming and J lost 1 base, with 7 bases between them. The CDR3 contains 13 residues. CDR1 is SGHAT and CDR2 is FQDESV in the germline V gene (reference sequence). Supplemented by reference TRBV11-1 and TRBJ1-1, the full variable domain reads EAEVAQSPRYKITEKSQAVAFWCDPISGHATLYWYRQILGQGPELLVQFQDESVVDDSQLPKDRFSAERLKGVDSTLKIQPAELGDSAMYLCASSSQGNTEAFFGQGTRLTVV.

The genes are TRBV3-1 (or the pseudogene TRBV3-2) and TRBJ2-4; 13 positions match TRBD2. V shed 0 bases, J shed 3 bases, and the junction held 11 bases outside the gene matches. The CDR3 runs 20 residues. In germline, CDR1 is LGHDT, CDR2 YNNKEL (reference sequence). CDR3 in DNA: TGTGCCAGCAGCCAAGAGCGGCTTGGGGGACTAGCGGGGATCAAAAACATTCAGTACTTC. Residues: CASSQERLGGLAGIKNIQYF.